This T cell receptor beta chain emerged from a study of regulatory T cells in long-lasting Graves disease. General observations from the study: Newly diagnosed Graves' patients exceeded persistent ones in TCR diversity. Persistent disease showed a preference for TRBV28, TRBJ1-2 and TRBJ2-5.

Sequencing libraries for TCR beta were prepared with iRepertoire HTBI primers and Arm-PCR of CDR3 regions. In the source study's methods: Identified across the samples were 55 to 75 TRBV segments and about 14 TRBJ segments. Via MiXCR, TCRdb re-called the multiplex PCR reads, giving one row per CDR3 protein. These V and J calls originate from TCRdb's pipeline instead of the authors' own analysis. This repertoire shows about 660,000 distinct CDR3 sequences, around 30% found once; its top ten account for under 55%. The CDR3 totals 19 residues. The germline gives CDR1 MDHEN, CDR2 SYDVKM. The V gene end was trimmed by 5 bases and the J gene end by 4 bases; junction bases not matched to a gene: 23. Worth noting for this clonotype: Its target is not known.

Time point specified: persistent/refractory GD, antithyroid drugs over 5 years with positive TRAb. Extracted PBMC RNA gave rise to the TCR library. An endocrinology department in Xi'an, China, recruited the patients. The chain recombines TRBV28 with TRBJ2-7; TRBD2 aligns across 7 bases. This clonotype originated in a female donor with Graves disease. The sequenced sample was peripheral blood mononuclear cells (PBMCs), obtained when the disease was refractory, from a patient treated with antithyroid drugs. CDR3 coding DNA: TGTGCCAGCAGTCCCCCCCCCCCACTACTAGCGCCTGTCAAATACGAGCAGTACTTC. Its translation is CASSPPPPLLAPVKYEQYF.